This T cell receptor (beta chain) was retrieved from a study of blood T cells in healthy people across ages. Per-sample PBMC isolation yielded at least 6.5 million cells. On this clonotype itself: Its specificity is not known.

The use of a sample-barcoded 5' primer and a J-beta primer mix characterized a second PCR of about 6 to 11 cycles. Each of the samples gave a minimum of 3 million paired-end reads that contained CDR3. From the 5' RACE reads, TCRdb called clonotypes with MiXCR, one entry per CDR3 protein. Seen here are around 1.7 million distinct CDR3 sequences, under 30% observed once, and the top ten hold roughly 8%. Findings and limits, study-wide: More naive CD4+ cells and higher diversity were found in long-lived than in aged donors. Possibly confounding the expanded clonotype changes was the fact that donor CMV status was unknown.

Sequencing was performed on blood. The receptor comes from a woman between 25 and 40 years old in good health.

CDR3 protein: CAISGNRGTLSYNEQFF. The CDR3 DNA reads as TGTGCCATCAGTGGTAACCGGGGCACCTTATCCTACAATGAGCAGTTCTTC. The chain is built from TRBV10-3 and TRBJ2-1; D may match TRBD1 or TRBD2 (5 bases each). The CDR3 totals 17 residues. The V gene lost 4 bases and the J gene lost 1 base, with 17 bases spanning the gap. CDR1 and CDR2 from the germline V gene are ENHRY and SYGVKD.